The T cell receptor (beta chain) under discussion was sequenced for a study of OX40 agonist ivuxolimab in advanced cancers. Study-wide results and caveats: Expanded peripheral T-cell antigen specificity went undetermined.

The length of the CDR3 is 12 residues. V gave up 2 bases and J gave up 6 bases, with 6 bases separating them. Germline assignment: CDR1 SEHNR and CDR2 FQNEAQ (reference sequence). Using immunoSEQ multiplex PCR, the repertoire was profiled, and TCRdb retains in-frame clones only, with some absent. The data show some 50,000 clones, 84% seen once. Concerning this clone: Its cognate antigen is unknown.

The receptor's source is an adult with an advanced solid tumor such as melanoma, head and neck, liver or kidney cancer. V gene TRBV7-9 combines with J gene TRBJ2-3, with D unclear. The sample in question was CD4+ or CD8+ T cells sorted from blood, obtained in a trial of the OX40 agonist ivuxolimab. The CDR3 bases are TGTGCCAGCAGCTTAACTGCTGATACGCAGTATTTT. Its protein product is CASSLTADTQYF.